This T cell receptor (beta chain) was sequenced for a study of T cells in Graves' hyperthyroidism and ophthalmopathy. Amplification yielded TCR beta CDR3 regions, with RNA transcripts as the source. RT-PCR in the first round (using the HTBI primer set) targeted the TCR CDR3. One entry per CDR3 protein, called by TCRdb with MiXCR from the multiplex PCR reads. The profile covers 750,000 to 950,000 distinct CDR3 sequences, with around 38% appearing a single time and 8.9% taken by the ten largest. This CDR3 contains 15 residues. Trimming stripped 3 bases from V and 0 bases from J, with 9 bases between. Germline CDR1 is MGHRA and CDR2 is YSYEKL. Study-wide results and caveats: Appearing also in blood were most of the thyroid clonotypes expanded above 0.001. Before onset, by a median of around six months, the model predicted ophthalmopathy. Ophthalmopathy stood apart from stable hyperthyroidism in a 13 V-J model.

About this clonotype: Its target is unknown.

Uncontrolled infection, other autoimmune disease, pregnancy or lactation excluded patients. The chain combines TRBV4-1 with TRBJ1-5; D is possibly TRBD1 (5 bases). The TCR originated in a man aged 18 to 29 with Graves' hyperthyroidism. Specimen: blood. This chain's CDR3 is CASSQGRNSNQPQHF. CDR3 in DNA: TGCGCCAGCAGCCAGGGACGGAATAGCAATCAGCCCCAGCATTTT.